Reported below is one T cell receptor (beta chain). This CDR3 is 13 amino acids long. Germline loops: CDR1 MDHEN, CDR2 SYDVKM. V gave up 8 bases and J gave up 6 bases, with 16 bases separating them. Participants reported their clinical history, and cohort assignment relied on those reports. This specimen comes from a study of blood T cell repertoires in COVID-19. Study in general: T cells, B-cell-depleted T cells, or PBMCs provided the cDNA or gDNA that served as material.

Data came from immunoSEQ multiplex PCR; TCRdb stores just in-frame clones and leaves some out. The table has 300,000 to 400,000 clones, 80% to 90% seen once. Sequenced material: PBMCs or T cells enriched from blood (not recorded which). The chain is built from TRBV28 and TRBJ1-1, with D tentatively TRBD1 (5 bases). The TCR sequence derives from a man between 18 and 29 years old who had recovered from COVID-19. CDR3 in amino acids: CASVGDLGPEAFF. The CDR3 region has the DNA TGTGCCAGCGTAGGCGACCTGGGGCCTGAAGCTTTCTTT.